This TCR beta chain was found in a study of T-cell reconstitution after alpha-beta-depleted transplantation in children. Whole-study findings and limits: Diversity of TCRbeta at day 60 was high in some patients, arising from surviving recipient T cells and thymic progenitors. Newly made T cells mostly supplied T-cell counts and diversity one year after transplant. There were reportedly several hundred expanded graft clones from which alpha-beta T cells came about two months after transplant.

The CDR3 has 16 amino acids. The V gene lost 6 bases and the J gene lost 0 bases, with 16 bases spanning the gap. The germline CDR1 and CDR2 sequences are LNHDA and SQIVND (reference sequence). Unique molecular identifiers featured in how the TCRbeta library was prepared. TCRdb re-called the PCR reads with MiXCR, one entry per CDR3 protein. The sample consists of approximately 47,000 distinct CDR3 sequences, around half of them appearing once. On this clonotype itself: Antigen specificity is unknown.

The source was peripheral blood, collected before TCRalphabeta/CD19-depleted stem cell transplant. This TCR came from a boy younger than two with SCID, due to receive a stem cell transplant. J is TRBJ2-3 and V is TRBV19; D possibly corresponds to TRBD2 (5 bases). The CDR3 protein is CASRLSGGPSTDTQYF. Here the CDR3 DNA reads TGTGCCAGTAGGCTATCCGGCGGGCCCAGCACAGATACGCAGTATTTT.